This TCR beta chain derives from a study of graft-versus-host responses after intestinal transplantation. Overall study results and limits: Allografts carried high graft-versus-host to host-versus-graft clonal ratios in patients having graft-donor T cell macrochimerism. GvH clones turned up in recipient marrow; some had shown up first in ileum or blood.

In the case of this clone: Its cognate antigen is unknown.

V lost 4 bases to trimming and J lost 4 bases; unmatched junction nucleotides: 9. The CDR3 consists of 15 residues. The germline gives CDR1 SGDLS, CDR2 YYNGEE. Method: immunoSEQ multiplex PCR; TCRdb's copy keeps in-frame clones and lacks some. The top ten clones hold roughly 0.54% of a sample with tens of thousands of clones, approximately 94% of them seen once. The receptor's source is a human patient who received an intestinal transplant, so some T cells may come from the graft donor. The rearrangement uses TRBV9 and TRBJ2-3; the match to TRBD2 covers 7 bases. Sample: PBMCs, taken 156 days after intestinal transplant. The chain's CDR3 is CASSLEWAGADTQYF. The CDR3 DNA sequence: TGTGCCAGCAGCTTAGAGTGGGCGGGGGCAGATACGCAGTATTTT.